This entry concerns a single T cell receptor beta chain. The antigen is undetermined. There are 14 residues in the CDR3. Germline CDR1 and CDR2: KGHSH and LQKENI. Unmatched junction bases numbered 6, after V lost 4 bases and J lost 6 bases. This entry belongs to a study of shared clonotypes between healthy human individuals. Study summary: With ages of 18 to 49, the donors were a couple of women and a few men.

Study-level points and caveats: The rarefaction results pointed to incomplete sorted-subset sequencing despite large depth.

Deep-level settings were used for running the assay. Clones were sequenced by immunoSEQ multiplex PCR, and TCRdb holds only the in-frame ones, with some missing. The sample lists about 2,500,000 clones, approximately 90% seen once, with around 0.15% in the top ten. The material sequenced was naive CD4+ T cells sorted from blood. Regarding subset: CD45RA+ positively selected. This rearrangement joins TRBV18 to TRBJ1-2, with 9 bases fitting TRBD1. This sequence was found in a man aged 18-30 years in good health. The CDR3 spells CASSRDREGNGYTF. The DNA of the CDR3 is TGTGCCAGCTCACGGGACAGGGAAGGGAATGGCTACACCTTC.